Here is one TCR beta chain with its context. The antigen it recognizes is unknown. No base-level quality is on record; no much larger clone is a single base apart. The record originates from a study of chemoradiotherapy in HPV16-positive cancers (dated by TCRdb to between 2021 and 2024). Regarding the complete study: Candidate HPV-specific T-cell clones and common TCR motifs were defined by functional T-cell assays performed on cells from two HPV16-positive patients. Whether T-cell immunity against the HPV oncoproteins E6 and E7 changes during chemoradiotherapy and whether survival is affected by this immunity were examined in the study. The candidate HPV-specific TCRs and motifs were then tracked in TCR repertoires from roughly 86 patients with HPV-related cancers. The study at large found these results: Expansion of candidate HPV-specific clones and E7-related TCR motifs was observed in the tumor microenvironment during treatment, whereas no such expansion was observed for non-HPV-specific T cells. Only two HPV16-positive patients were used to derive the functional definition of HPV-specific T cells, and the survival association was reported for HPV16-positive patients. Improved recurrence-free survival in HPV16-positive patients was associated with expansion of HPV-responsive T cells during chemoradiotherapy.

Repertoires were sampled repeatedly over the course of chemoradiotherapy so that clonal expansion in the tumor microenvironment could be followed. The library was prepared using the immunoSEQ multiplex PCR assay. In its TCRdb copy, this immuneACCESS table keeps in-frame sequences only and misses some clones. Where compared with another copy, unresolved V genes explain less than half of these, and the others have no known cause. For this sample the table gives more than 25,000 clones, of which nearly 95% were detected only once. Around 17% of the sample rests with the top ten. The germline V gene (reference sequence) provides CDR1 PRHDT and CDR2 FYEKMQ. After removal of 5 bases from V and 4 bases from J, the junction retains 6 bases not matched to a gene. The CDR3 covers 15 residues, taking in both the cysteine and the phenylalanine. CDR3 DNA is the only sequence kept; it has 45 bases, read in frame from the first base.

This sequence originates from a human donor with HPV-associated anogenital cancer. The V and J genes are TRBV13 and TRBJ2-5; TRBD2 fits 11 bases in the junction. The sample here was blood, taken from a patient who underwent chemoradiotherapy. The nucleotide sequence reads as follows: TGTGCCAGCAGCGTCCTAGCGGGAGGTGGAGAGACCCAGTACTTC. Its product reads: CASSVLAGGGETQYF.